A single sample is the source of the 6 T cell receptor beta chains below, sequenced in a study of circulating tumor DNA in untreated peripheral T-cell lymphoma. Assay: immunoSEQ multiplex PCR; the TCRdb copy retains only in-frame clones and omits some. Here the sample table reports some 54 clones. The sequenced material came from cell-free DNA from blood serum. The receptors derive from a human donor with peripheral T-cell lymphoma.

The chain employs TRBV7-9 and TRBJ2-7; 7 bases align to TRBD2. The CDR3 runs to 15 residues. The germline gives CDR1 SEHNR, CDR2 FQNEAQ (reference sequence). V lost 4 bases to trimming and J lost 2 bases; unmatched junction nucleotides: 8. As DNA, the CDR3 is TGTGCCAGCAGCTCTGGGGAGGGACGAGCCTACGAGCAGTACTTC. Translation gives CASSSGEGRAYEQYF.

This clone was recorded only once. The rearrangement links TRBV9 to TRBJ1-4, with D possibly TRBD1 on 6 matching bases. Trimming took off 4 bases at V and 0 bases at J, with 19 bases between the two ends. This CDR3 has 18 amino acids. Germline V lookup: CDR1 SGDLS, CDR2 YYNGEE. The CDR3 nucleotides read TGTGCCAGCAGCCTACGCCCCCTGGCAGGGGCAACTAATGAAAAACTGTTTTTT. It encodes CASSLRPLAGATNEKLFF.

V usage is TRBV4-3 and J usage is TRBJ1-3; D gene ambiguous. Per germline, CDR1 LGHNA and CDR2 YSLEER. The ends were cut back, 3 bases at V and 0 bases at J, with 6 bases in the middle. This CDR3 has 14 residues. The CDR3 reads CASSQWSSGNTIYF. The CDR3 DNA reads as TGCGCCAGCAGCCAGTGGAGCTCTGGAAACACCATATATTTT.

The rearrangement uses TRBV13 and TRBJ2-6; the D is unclear. Germline V gives CDR1 PRHDT, CDR2 FYEKMQ (reference sequence). This CDR3 is 16 amino acids long. The germline V and J ends were trimmed by 6 bases and 5 bases, with 17 bases remaining between them. DNA for the CDR3: TGTGCCAGCAGGCGACTTGTACAAAGTCGGGCCAACGTCCTGACTTTC. Translation gives CASRRLVQSRANVLTF.

There are a few counts of this clone. The chain recombines TRBV4-1 with TRBJ2-3; a possible D gene is TRBD1 (5 bases). V was clipped by 3 bases and J by 1 base, with 8 bases between them. Per the germline V gene, CDR1 is MGHRA and CDR2 is YSYEKL. The CDR3 has 14 residues. The CDR3: CASSQVGGTDTQYF. The CDR3 DNA reads TGCGCCAGCAGCCAGGTAGGGGGCACAGATACGCAGTATTTT.

V gene TRBV6-1 combines with J gene TRBJ2-7; 7 bases agree with TRBD2. Germline loops: CDR1 MNHNS, CDR2 SASEGT. The CDR3 covers 17 residues. The V segment lost 2 bases and the J segment 5 bases; nucleotides outside the gene matches: 15. CDR3 protein: CASSESRGAGVSNEQYV. The CDR3, as DNA: TGTGCCAGCAGTGAATCTCGTGGGGCGGGGGTTAGCAACGAGCAGTACGTC.